This T cell receptor (beta chain) was recovered during a study of cytomegalovirus exposure and HLA in healthy donors. The PCR contained 60 Vbeta and 13 Jbeta primers. Profiling relied on immunoSEQ multiplex PCR, and the TCRdb table lists in-frame clones only, not all of them. The sample contains around 130,000 clones, around 83% of which appear only once. This CDR3 comprises 17 residues. V gave up 0 bases and J gave up 2 bases, with 16 bases separating them. The V gene's germline CDR1 is KGHSH and CDR2 LQKENI. The study, taken as a whole, reports: CMV antigen specificity of three CMV-associated chains was confirmed in vitro. HLA allele associations emerged for around 15,000 TCR beta sequences in a later analysis, at 0.05 false discovery rate. For most TCR beta V segments, an earlier analysis put the productive rate at about 87% or about 30% of the time.

About this clone: Its antigen is as yet unknown.

The chain combines TRBV18 with TRBJ2-5; no clear D. This clonotype was obtained from a woman aged 18 to 35 in good health and CMV-seropositive. The sequenced sample consisted of PBMCs. CDR3 DNA sequence: TGTGCCAGCTCACCACCGGTCTCGAGCGACGCACAAGAGACCCAGTACTTC. As protein: CASSPPVSSDAQETQYF. The full variable domain, in which reference TRBV18 and TRBJ2-5 provide the parts outside the CDR3, is NAGVMQNPRHLVRRRGQEARLRCSPMKGHSHVYWYRQLPEEGLKFMVYLQKENIIDESGMPKERFSAEFPKEGPSILRIQQVVRGDSAAYFCASSPPVSSDAQETQYFGPGTRLLVL.